This T cell receptor beta chain is from a study of cytotoxic CD8 clonotypes in ibrutinib-treated CLL. Method: immunoSEQ multiplex PCR; TCRdb's copy keeps in-frame clones and lacks some. The table lists under 300,000 clones, under 80% of them singletons. Of note for this clone: Its antigen is as yet unknown.

General study points: Upon ibrutinib response clonality rose, and upon progression it fell back toward baseline. Sustained-remission and progressing patients diverged in sampling times.

Sequencing used PBMCs, obtained after 24 months of ibrutinib treatment. This TCR was recovered from a human donor with chronic lymphocytic leukemia.

CDR3 sequence: CASSPKGVGETQYF. DNA of the CDR3: TGTGCCAGCAGTCCCAAGGGGGTTGGAGAGACCCAGTACTTC. The chain couples TRBV25-1 to TRBJ2-5; D possibly corresponds to TRBD1 (6 bases). From germline, CDR1 is MGHDK and CDR2 SYGVNS. The CDR3 contains 14 residues. V lost 5 bases and J 4 bases, leaving 14 bases between the germline ends. The full variable domain, in which reference TRBV25-1 and TRBJ2-5 provide the parts outside the CDR3, is EADIYQTPRYLVIGTGKKITLECSQTMGHDKMYWYQQDPGMELHLIHYSYGVNSTEKGDLSSESTVSRIRTEHFPLTLESARPSHTSQYLCASSPKGVGETQYFGPGTRLLVL.